This T cell receptor (beta chain) was observed in a study of early stage breast cancer tumors. The CDR3 totals 13 residues. Germline CDR1 and CDR2: MNHEY and SVGAGI. With 0 bases removed from V and 5 bases from J, the gap between germline ends came to 8 bases. Assay: immunoSEQ multiplex PCR; the TCRdb copy retains only in-frame clones and omits some. This table has 25,000 to 35,000 clones, around 53% appearing once. The sequencing sample was made of breast tumor tissue. The chain has TRBV6-5 and TRBJ2-7; D gene uncertain. This receptor was obtained from a person aged 50 to 59 with breast cancer. The CDR3 loop reads CASSYSKLDEQYF. CDR3 nucleotide sequence: TGTGCCAGCAGTTACTCGAAATTAGACGAGCAGTACTTC.